The sequence of this TCR beta chain was determined in a study of blood T cell repertoires in COVID-19. Study background: Acute and convalescent COVID-19 samples came from the United States, Italy and Spain. Sources were T cells, B-cell-depleted T cells, or PBMCs; the material itself was cDNA or gDNA.

Original processing methods: Cell counts per sample came from amplifying reference gene primers. The repertoire was sequenced with immunoSEQ multiplex PCR; TCRdb's copy has only in-frame clones and lacks some. For V, J and clone size, that table is used; D and trimming come from the DNA. The profile shows around 60,000 clones, about 80% of them singletons. The CDR3 loop spans 13 amino acids. This sequence joins TRBV21-1 and TRBJ1-4; TRBD1, the table's D call, was not compared with the DNA. TRBV21-1 is reported as a pseudogene. Sequenced: peripheral blood. The receptor comes from a man aged 25 to 45 with COVID-19, enrolled during active disease. The CDR3 here is CASSKETVEKLFF. CDR3 DNA: TGTGCCAGCAGCAAAGAGACAGTTGAAAAACTGTTTTTT.